This TCR beta chain was captured by sequencing in a study of identifying expanded T cells in peripheral blood. General observations from the study: Across healthy donors, higher total template counts meant significantly greater approximately two-week count variance. About 1.2 clones differed between technical replicates, versus around 15 and 18 over time.

During the collection period, no donor immune events like infections were recorded. Concerning this clone itself: As yet, its antigen is unknown.

TCRdb keeps only in-frame clones here, not all; method: immunoSEQ multiplex PCR. The table has about 82,000 clones, about 87% seen once; the top ten hold roughly 7%. Trimming stripped 2 bases from V and 5 bases from J, with 18 bases between. Germline CDR1 and CDR2: MDHEN and SYDVKM. The length of the CDR3 is 16 residues. The sequenced sample consisted of blood. The source is a person aged 18 to 75 in good health. The chain has TRBV28 and TRBJ1-2, with D possibly TRBD1 on 6 matching bases. The CDR3 DNA follows: TGTGCCAGCAGTTTAAACCCCACAGGGTTAGTATATGGCTACACCTTC. This sequence encodes CASSLNPTGLVYGYTF.